The 21 T cell receptor beta chains below were found in one sample sequenced in a study of control samples from healthy donors and cancer patients (dated by TCRdb to about 2020). Library preparation employed the immunoSEQ multiplex PCR assay. Sourced from immuneACCESS, this table was stored by TCRdb with only in-frame sequences that have V and J called. A share of the clones is absent; for the studies checked, an unresolved V gene accounts for under half, and the remainder has no known explanation. In all, the sample holds approximately 150,000 clones, and around 90% of those were seen once. About 0.73% of the sample is in the top ten clones. Sequences were obtained from blood. Every receptor here comes from a woman in her twenties or thirties in good health.

In this sample, this clone turned up once. The rearrangement joins TRBV27 to TRBJ2-1; the match to TRBD1 covers 11 bases. V gave up 1 base and J gave up 10 bases; unmatched junction bases: 6. The germline V gene encodes CDR1 MNHEY and CDR2 SMNVEV (reference sequence). The CDR3 has 15 amino acids. The CDR3 region has the DNA TGTGCCAGCAGTTTATGGGGACAGGGGGGACCGGAGCAGTTCTTC. Residues: CASSLWGQGGPEQFF.

This clone was detected only a few times. The J gene is TRBJ1-5, the V gene TRBV27; 8 positions agree with TRBD1. CDR1 MNHEY and CDR2 SMNVEV come from the germline V gene (reference sequence). CDR3 length: 15 amino acids. The junction had 12 bases not matched to a gene; V was cut back by 3 bases and J by 11 bases. The CDR3 loop is CASSLSGTGGLAQHF. The CDR3 coding sequence is TGTGCCAGCAGTTTGTCCGGGACAGGAGGATTGGCCCAGCATTTT.

V gene TRBV7-6 combines with J gene TRBJ2-5; TRBD1 agrees at 7 bases. The CDR3 runs to 14 residues. Germline V gives CDR1 SGHVS, CDR2 FNYEAQ. V dropped 8 bases and J dropped 1; count of bases not matched to a gene: 7. CDR3 residues: CASARGPLQETQYF. Here the CDR3 DNA reads TGTGCCAGCGCAAGGGGGCCCCTCCAAGAGACCCAGTACTTC.

V and J are TRBV27 and TRBJ2-1; TRBD2 matches 7 bases. The CDR3 sequence is 15 residues long. Per germline, CDR1 MNHEY and CDR2 SMNVEV (reference sequence). Losses at the gene ends were 3 bases for V and 2 bases for J; bases not matched to a gene: 4. The CDR3 spells CASSLVGGPYNEQFF. Written as DNA, the CDR3 is TGTGCCAGCAGTTTGGTGGGAGGGCCCTACAATGAGCAGTTCTTC.

The gene calls are TRBV27 and TRBJ1-2; 8 bases are shared with TRBD1. Germline CDR1 MNHEY, CDR2 SMNVEV (reference sequence). CDR3 length: 15 amino acids. With V trimmed by 5 bases and J by 1 base, 6 bases remained unmatched. Written as DNA, the CDR3 is TGTGCCAGCAGTGGGACAGGCCCCTATAACTATGGCTACACCTTC. Its protein is CASSGTGPYNYGYTF.

This clone was seen just once. The V gene is TRBV7-9, the J gene TRBJ1-1; D is undetermined. There are 13 residues in the CDR3. Germline V lookup: CDR1 SEHNR, CDR2 FQNEAQ (reference sequence). V lost 4 bases and J 0 bases, leaving 6 bases between the germline ends. The CDR3 nucleotides read TGTGCCAGCAGCTCTACAGTGAACACTGAAGCTTTCTTT. Its translation is CASSSTVNTEAFF. Using reference TRBV7-9 and TRBJ1-1 for the parts outside the CDR3, the full variable domain is DTGVSQNPRHKITKRGQNVTFRCDPISEHNRLYWYRQTLGQGPEFLTYFQNEAQLEKSRLLSDRFSAERPKGSFSTLEIQRTEQGDSAMYLCASSSTVNTEAFFGQGTRLTVV.

The chain links TRBV27 to TRBJ1-6; weak D call: TRBD1 (5 bases). Germline V gene lookup returns CDR1 MNHEY and CDR2 SMNVEV (reference sequence). CDR3 length: 15 residues. Trimming shortened V by 2 bases and J by 7 bases, and 12 bases separated the two germline ends. CDR3 coding DNA: TGTGCCAGCAGTTTAGGGGGTGGCGTGAATTCACCCCTCCACTTT. It specifies CASSLGGGVNSPLHF.

The CDR3: CASSQGPQTSLAPYEQYF. CDR3 sequence (DNA): TGCGCCAGCAGCCAAGGGCCCCAAACTAGTTTAGCCCCCTACGAGCAGTACTTC. The chain couples TRBV4-1 to TRBJ2-7; weak D call: TRBD2 (5 bases). Germline V gives CDR1 MGHRA, CDR2 YSYEKL. V lost 1 base, J lost 2 bases, and 21 bases lay in between. This CDR3 has 18 amino acids.

V usage is TRBV10-3 and J usage is TRBJ1-1; D is unresolved. V lost 6 bases and J 0 bases, leaving 11 bases between the germline ends. CDR3 length: 14 residues. Germline V gene sequence: CDR1 ENHRY, CDR2 SYGVKD. The CDR3 region is CAIRRVGLNTEAFF. The CDR3 nucleotides read TGTGCCATCAGGAGGGTAGGGTTGAACACTGAAGCTTTCTTT.

In its sample, this clone was seen once. The chain uses TRBV4-2 and TRBJ2-3; TRBD1 is a possible D gene (6 bases). The CDR3 runs to 14 residues. Germline CDR1 and CDR2: LGHNA and YNFKEQ. Trimming removed 3 bases at V and 2 bases at J, with 9 bases between. CDR3 coding DNA: TGTGCCAGCAGCCACGGACAGCCCACAGATACGCAGTATTTT. Amino acid sequence: CASSHGQPTDTQYF.

V gene TRBV6-5 combines with J gene TRBJ1-4; 9 bases map to TRBD1. The CDR3 is made up of 14 amino acids. The germline gives CDR1 MNHEY, CDR2 SVGAGI. V shed 6 bases and J 13 bases; nucleotides not matched to a gene: 12. The CDR3 region is CASRLGTGSLRLFF. The DNA for the CDR3 is TGTGCCAGCAGGCTCGGGACAGGGTCTTTGCGACTGTTTTTT.

The chain employs TRBV6-5 and TRBJ2-2; D ambiguous. Trimming shortened V by 1 base and J by 7 bases, and 10 bases separated the two germline ends. The CDR3 is 14 amino acids. The germline V gene encodes CDR1 MNHEY and CDR2 SVGAGI. For the CDR3, the DNA is TGTGCCAGCAGTTACTGGAAGAGCGACGGGGAGCTGTTTTTT. Protein: CASSYWKSDGELFF.

This clone has a single count. The CDR3 DNA reads TGTGCCAGCAGCTTAGAGTCCCAGGTTACTAGCGGGGGGGCCCCCTACGAGCAGTACTTC. Translating it yields CASSLESQVTSGGAPYEQYF. This chain uses TRBV7-6 with TRBJ2-7; 13 nucleotides agree with TRBD2. The CDR3 runs to 20 residues. The germline gives CDR1 SGHVS, CDR2 FNYEAQ. After removal of 1 base from V and 2 bases from J, the junction contained 14 bases not matched to a gene. Drawing the rest from reference TRBV7-6 and TRBJ2-7, the complete variable domain is GAGVSQSPRYKVTKRGQDVALRCDPISGHVSLYWYRQALGQGPEFLTYFNYEAQQDKSGLPNDRFSAERPEGSISTLTIQRTEQRDSAMYRCASSLESQVTSGGAPYEQYFGPGTRLTVT.

The chain joins TRBV29-1 to TRBJ2-1; possibly TRBD2 for D (5 bases). Trimming shortened V by 4 bases and J by 8 bases, and 6 bases separated the two germline ends. CDR3 length: 10 residues. Germline loops: CDR1 SQVTM, CDR2 ANQGSEA. This CDR3 is CSVGGYEQFF. CDR3 coding DNA: TGCAGCGTTGGAGGGTATGAGCAGTTCTTC.

The rearrangement uses TRBV4-1 and TRBJ2-7; D gene ambiguous. The CDR3 has 14 amino acids. The germline V gene has CDR1 MGHRA and CDR2 YSYEKL. The V and J ends lost 1 base and 1 base respectively, with 8 bases between them. CDR3: CASSQGAASYEQYF. CDR3 coding DNA: TGCGCCAGCAGCCAAGGGGCCGCTTCCTACGAGCAGTACTTC.

The CDR3 bases are TGCAGCGTTGAATACCGCGGAGAAACCTACGAGCAGTACTTC. Translating it yields CSVEYRGETYEQYF. The chain couples TRBV29-1 to TRBJ2-7; no reliable D call. The CDR3 spans 14 residues. Germline V gene sequence: CDR1 SQVTM, CDR2 ANQGSEA. V lost 2 bases to trimming and J lost 2 bases, with 13 bases between them.

The CDR3 sequence: CASSQTGTANYGYTF. CDR3 DNA: TGTGCCAGCAGCCAGACGGGGACAGCTAACTATGGCTACACCTTC. The chain is built from TRBV7-2 and TRBJ1-2; TRBD1 matches at 7 bases. The CDR3 is made up of 15 amino acids. Germline values: CDR1 SGHTA, CDR2 FQGNSA. V shed 5 bases and J 0 bases; nucleotides not matched to a gene: 6.

The J gene is TRBJ2-1, the V gene TRBV7-2; D gene ambiguous. Trimming cost V 1 base and J 14 bases, with 18 bases left between them. Germline V gene lookup returns CDR1 SGHTA and CDR2 FQGNSA. The CDR3 length is 14 residues. The CDR3 nucleotides read TGTGCCAGCAGCTTAGATTTTAGTCGCCAGGCCAAGTTCTTC. It translates to CASSLDFSRQAKFF.

The chain carries TRBV3-1 (or the pseudogene TRBV3-2) and TRBJ1-6; no clear D gene. Trimming left V 2 bases short and J 16 bases short, with 9 bases between. Germline CDR1 LGHDT, CDR2 YNNKEL (reference sequence). This CDR3 is 11 amino acids long. This CDR3 is CASSQFDLLHF. The CDR3 region has the DNA TGTGCCAGCAGCCAATTCGATCTACTCCACTTT.

The rearrangement joins TRBV7-2 to TRBJ2-3; unclear D gene. CDR1 and CDR2 from the germline V gene are SGHTA and FQGNSA. Trimming shortened V by 5 bases and J by 4 bases, and 16 bases separated the two germline ends. The CDR3 length is 15 residues. The CDR3 is CASSTGSAWADTQYF. CDR3 coding DNA: TGTGCCAGCAGCACGGGCAGCGCGTGGGCAGATACGCAGTATTTT.

This clone was seen a single time. This chain joins TRBV5-4 and TRBJ2-1; D might be TRBD1 (5 bases). Germline-derived CDR1 and CDR2 are SGHNT and YYREEE (reference sequence). Deletions cut 5 bases from V and 8 bases from J, with 20 bases between. This CDR3 has 15 amino acids. DNA of the CDR3: TGTGCCAGCAGTCCAAGACAGAAGAGCATGGATGAGCAGTTCTTC. This translates into CASSPRQKSMDEQFF.